This T cell receptor (beta chain) is from a study of blood T cell repertoires in COVID-19. Study context: The United States, Italy and Spain supplied acute and convalescent COVID-19 samples. The cDNA or gDNA used as material had been derived from T cells, B-cell-depleted T cells, or PBMCs.

Which cohort a participant joined came from the clinical history participants gave. The CDR3 has 12 amino acids. Trimming took 5 bases from V and 7 from J; bases not matched to a gene: 3. Germline V gene data show CDR1 as MDHEN and CDR2 as SYDVKM. This clone was picked up one time. Original methodology: The assay estimated nucleated cells by amplifying reference gene primers. Profiled with immunoSEQ multiplex PCR; TCRdb holds only in-frame clones, not every one. The DNA was the basis for D and trimming; V, J and clone size are from that table. The table records around 200,000 clones, about 84% of them present only once.

The sequenced material came from PBMCs or T cells enriched from blood (not recorded which). This sequence was found in a man aged 40-49 years with acute COVID-19. This chain connects TRBV28 to TRBJ1-2; TRBD1 matches at 8 bases. CDR3 loop: CASSITGGGYTF. The CDR3 region has the DNA TGTGCCAGCAGTATTACAGGGGGTGGCTACACCTTC.